This TCR beta chain was recovered during a study of response to subunit inactivated influenza vaccine. Study-wide points: Authors suggested few new T cells are recruited by each seasonal influenza vaccination.

On this clonotype: The target antigen is unknown.

With V trimmed by 6 bases and J by 4 bases, 11 bases remained unmatched. The CDR3 spans 15 residues. Germline CDR1 and CDR2: SNHLY and FYNNEI. One entry per CDR3 protein results from TCRdb running MiXCR on the RT-PCR reads. This table has more than 550,000 distinct CDR3 sequences, about 11% appearing once. These sequences were also reported in another study, on T cells expressing NK-cell markers. From that paper: Making the TCR beta cDNA relied on 5'RACE template switching with UMIs.

This TCR was recovered from a man in his fifties who received an inactivated influenza vaccine. The material was PBMCs from blood, obtained on the day of vaccination. This sequence joins TRBV2 and TRBJ2-7; 8 positions match TRBD1. For the CDR3, the DNA is TGTGCCAGCAGACGCACACAGGGGGGTGGGTACGAGCAGTACTTC. Protein: CASRRTQGGGYEQYF.